What follows describes a single TCR beta chain. The antigen remains unidentified. Naive CD8 T cells were picked out by sorting for CD8+CD4-CCR7+CD45RA+. The record originates from a study of molecular identifiers for immune sequencing clone quantification. Findings and caveats of the study: The share of molecules held by clones above 20 RNA copies was over 98% in effector cells and under 1% in naive cells.

The junction had 5 bases not matched to a gene; V was cut back by 0 bases and J by 2 bases. CDR3 length: 17 amino acids. Germline V gene lookup returns CDR1 LGHNA and CDR2 YSLEER. TCRdb passed the PCR reads through MiXCR, listing each CDR3 protein once. The table has nearly 650,000 distinct CDR3 sequences, about 25% seen once. The sequence came from a human donor in good health. Some libraries in this study had Jurkat cell RNA spiked in. The sequenced material came from naive CD8+ T cells from blood, with Jurkat cell RNA spiked in. Stated subset: FACS-sorted CD8+CD4-CCR7+CD45RA+ naive T cells. This rearrangement joins TRBV4-3 to TRBJ2-1; 9 nucleotides match TRBD2. As DNA, the CDR3 is TGCGCCAGCAGCCAAGATCATGCGGGGGGGGCCTACAATGAGCAGTTCTTC. Translation gives CASSQDHAGGAYNEQFF.